Presented here are 2 T cell receptor beta chains from one specimen sequenced in a study of blood T cell repertoires in COVID-19. Clones were read by immunoSEQ multiplex PCR, and TCRdb kept only the in-frame ones, dropping some. The sample has approximately 21,000 clones, 80% to 90% seen once. The sequenced material came from peripheral blood. The receptors shown here come from a man aged 70-80 years with active COVID-19.

The chain carries TRBV5-1 and TRBJ2-3; 8 bases map to TRBD1. The junction had 3 bases not matched to a gene; V was cut back by 0 bases and J by 0 bases. Germline assignment: CDR1 SGHRS and CDR2 YFSETQ. The length of the CDR3 is 16 residues. Here the CDR3 DNA reads TGCGCCAGCAGCTTGGTGACAGGGGAGAGCACAGATACGCAGTATTTT. This sequence encodes CASSLVTGESTDTQYF.

The count of this clone is one. The chain combines TRBV28 with TRBJ2-7, with 8 positions matching TRBD1. CDR3 length equals 15 residues. CDR1 is MDHEN, CDR2 SYDVKM, per germline. The ends lost 5 bases at V and 2 bases at J; junction bases unmatched: 8. Here the CDR3 reads CASSTQGAPTYEQYF. The CDR3, as DNA: TGTGCCAGCAGTACCCAGGGGGCCCCGACCTACGAGCAGTACTTC.